The 22 T cell receptor beta chains below all came from one sample that was sequenced in a study of shared clonotypes between healthy human individuals. Measured with immunoSEQ multiplex PCR; TCRdb has only the in-frame clones, and not every one. The table records millions of clones, just over 90% of them present only once. Sequenced sample: naive CD4+ T cells sorted from blood. Specified subset: CD45RA+ positively selected. The origin of the receptors is a man aged 18 to 30 in good health.

V and J are TRBV5-1 and TRBJ2-2; 12 nucleotides match TRBD2. Germline trimming cut 5 bases from V and 4 bases from J; bases unmatched to any gene: 6. Germline CDR1 and CDR2: SGHRS and YFSETQ. CDR3 length: 16 amino acids. This chain's CDR3 is CASRPTGLAGTGELFF. The CDR3, as DNA: TGCGCCAGCAGACCTACGGGACTAGCGGGCACCGGGGAGCTGTTTTTT.

Written as DNA, the CDR3 is TGTGCCAGCAGCTTAGTTTTTACCAGCGGGGGGGCGCGGGATACGCAGTATTTT. Protein sequence: CASSLVFTSGGARDTQYF. The V call is TRBV7-8, the J call TRBJ2-3; TRBD2 matches at 10 bases. Germline V lookup: CDR1 SGHVS, CDR2 FQNEAQ. There are 18 residues in the CDR3. V gave up 1 base and J gave up 6 bases; unmatched junction bases: 13.

The chain joins TRBV10-3 to TRBJ1-1; TRBD1 is a possible D gene (6 bases). CDR1 is ENHRY, CDR2 SYGVKD, per germline. The CDR3 runs 12 residues. V gave up 5 bases and J gave up 9 bases, with 13 bases separating them. CDR3 residues: CAISKGGYQAFF. Here the CDR3 DNA reads TGTGCCATCAGTAAGGGGGGGTATCAAGCTTTCTTT.

This clone was seen just once. CDR3 in DNA: TGCGCCAGCAGCAGGACCGGGACTAGAACAGATACGCAGTATTTT. Encoded protein: CASSRTGTRTDTQYF. This sequence joins TRBV5-1 and TRBJ2-3, with 8 bases identical to TRBD2. V dropped 4 bases and J dropped 3; count of bases not matched to a gene: 7. Germline V gene lookup returns CDR1 SGHRS and CDR2 YFSETQ. The CDR3 length is 15 residues.

V is TRBV6-5 and J is TRBJ1-6; tentative D call: TRBD1 (5 bases). CDR3 length equals 15 residues. V dropped 6 bases and J dropped 10 bases, with 19 bases sitting between them. The germline V gene encodes CDR1 MNHEY and CDR2 SVGAGI. CDR3 loop: CASRRDGNLGSPLHF. The CDR3 nucleotides are TGTGCCAGCAGACGGGACGGTAACCTCGGGTCACCCCTCCACTTT.

This sequence joins TRBV5-1 and TRBJ2-5, with a tentative D call TRBD1 (5 bases). The V gene lost 3 bases and the J gene lost 5 bases, with 11 bases spanning the gap. The CDR3 runs 13 residues. Germline values: CDR1 SGHRS, CDR2 YFSETQ. CDR3 sequence (DNA): TGCGCCAGCAGCTCGGACAATTCCGAGACCCAGTACTTC. Protein sequence: CASSSDNSETQYF.

This chain links TRBV6-1 with TRBJ1-2, with 8 positions matching TRBD1. The CDR3 extends over 13 amino acids. The trim removed 6 bases at V and 8 bases at J, leaving 8 bases unmatched. The germline V gene encodes CDR1 MNHNS and CDR2 SASEGT. The CDR3 DNA follows: TGTGCCAGCAGCCTCGGACAGGGCGGCGGCTACACCTTC. Translated: CASSLGQGGGYTF.

This chain uses TRBV29-1 with TRBJ2-5, with 8 bases aligning to TRBD2. Near its end, the DNA agrees better with TRBJ2-7, so the J call may be wrong. The CDR3 is 19 residues long. From germline, CDR1 is SQVTM and CDR2 ANQGSEA. CDR3 bases: TGCAGCGTTGTGGGCTCAAAGGGGCAACTAGCGGCGTCCTCCTACGAGCAGTACTTC. Its translation: CSVVGSKGQLAASSYEQYF.

This sequence joins TRBV6-5 and TRBJ2-7; 8 bases fit TRBD2. CDR1 is MNHEY and CDR2 is SVGAGI in the germline V gene. V dropped 4 bases and J dropped 4; count of bases not matched to a gene: 9. CDR3 length equals 15 residues. The CDR3 loop reads CASSSSGRGGYEQYF. The CDR3 DNA sequence: TGTGCCAGCAGTTCTTCCGGGAGGGGTGGTTACGAGCAGTACTTC.

The J gene is TRBJ2-1, the V gene TRBV4-1; no clear D. Trimming removed 0 bases at V and 12 bases at J, with 18 bases between. There are 15 residues in the CDR3. Germline V lookup: CDR1 MGHRA, CDR2 YSYEKL. In nucleotides, the CDR3 is TGCGCCAGCAGCCAAGATGTAACGAGCCGCCTCGCGCAGTTCTTC. Its protein product is CASSQDVTSRLAQFF.

V and J are TRBV30 and TRBJ1-6, with unresolved D. This CDR3 has 12 amino acids. V lost 4 bases and J 6 bases, leaving 7 bases between the germline ends. Germline V gene data show CDR1 as GTSNPN and CDR2 as SVGIG (reference sequence). The CDR3 protein is CAWTQPNSPLHF. The CDR3 DNA sequence: TGTGCCTGGACACAGCCTAATTCACCCCTCCACTTT. Full variable domain (rest looked up from reference TRBV30 and TRBJ1-6): SQTIHQWPATLVQPVGSPLSLECTVEGTSNPNLYWYRQAAGRGLQLLFYSVGIGQISSEVPQNLSASRPQDRQFILSSKKLLLSDSGFYLCAWTQPNSPLHFGNGTRLTVT.

This sequence joins TRBV27 and TRBJ2-1; either TRBD1 or TRBD2 may fit D (5 bases each). With 3 bases removed from V and 5 bases from J, the gap between germline ends came to 11 bases. Germline V gives CDR1 MNHEY, CDR2 SMNVEV (reference sequence). This CDR3 region has 14 residues. CDR3 nucleotide sequence: TGTGCCAGCAGTTTTATGGGGACCCACAATGAGCAGTTCTTC. It is translated as CASSFMGTHNEQFF.

The chain links TRBV30 to TRBJ2-7; 7 bases align to TRBD2. Trimming took 2 bases from V and 6 from J; bases not matched to a gene: 7. Per the germline V gene, CDR1 is GTSNPN and CDR2 is SVGIG (reference sequence). The CDR3 contains 13 residues. The CDR3 DNA sequence: TGTGCCTGGAGTCGGCGGGAGCGGTCCGAGCAGTACTTC. Translated: CAWSRRERSEQYF.

Remarks on this clone: One end of the junction is discordant with germline, which a read error may explain. V is TRBV4-1 and J is TRBJ2-7; 10 bases are shared with TRBD1. The CDR3 is 17 residues long. Germline CDR1 is MGHRA and CDR2 is YSYEKL. The CDR3 DNA is TGCGCCAGCAGCCAAGATATTATCACCGGGACAGGGGCATTCGTACACTTC. As protein: CASSQDIITGTGAFVHF.

The chain links TRBV11-1 to TRBJ2-1; 10 bases are a match to TRBD2. V shed 1 base and J 9 bases; nucleotides not matched to a gene: 3. Germline V lookup: CDR1 SGHAT, CDR2 FQDESV (reference sequence). The CDR3 covers 14 residues. CDR3 DNA: TGTGCCAGCAGCTTAGGGACTAGCGGAAGTGAGCAGTTCTTC. Translation: CASSLGTSGSEQFF.

In regard to this clone: Within the sample, other DNA sequences also encode this same CDR3. The V gene is TRBV6-5, the J gene TRBJ1-1, with a possible D match to TRBD1 (5 bases). In germline, CDR1 is MNHEY, CDR2 SVGAGI. The CDR3 spans 13 residues. Trimming cost V 8 bases and J 1 base, with 11 bases left between them. The CDR3 sequence is CASRRGKNTEAFF. CDR3 coding DNA: TGTGCCAGCCGGCGGGGGAAGAACACTGAAGCTTTCTTT.

V usage is TRBV6-6 and J usage is TRBJ1-2, with unresolved D. CDR1 and CDR2 (germline): MNHNY, SVGAGI (reference sequence). The CDR3 is 13 residues long. V was shortened by 6 bases and J by 7 bases, with 15 bases between the two germline ends. CDR3 amino acids: CASSFTALSGYTF. DNA of the CDR3: TGTGCCAGCAGCTTCACGGCTTTGTCTGGCTACACCTTC.

V is TRBV7-9 and J is TRBJ2-1; 14 bases map to TRBD2. V shed 7 bases and J 7 bases; nucleotides not matched to a gene: 15. The CDR3 is made up of 18 amino acids. In germline, CDR1 is SEHNR, CDR2 FQNEAQ (reference sequence). DNA of the CDR3: TGTGCCAGCAAAGCGGAAACCGGGACTAGCGGGAGTTTTAATGAGCAGTTCTTC. As protein: CASKAETGTSGSFNEQFF.

The rearrangement joins TRBV5-1 to TRBJ2-7; 9 nucleotides align to TRBD1. This CDR3 region has 15 residues. Germline V gene lookup returns CDR1 SGHRS and CDR2 YFSETQ. Germline trimming cut 6 bases from V and 5 bases from J; bases unmatched to any gene: 12. The CDR3 here is CASTDPGQGLHEQYF. CDR3 DNA: TGCGCCAGCACCGACCCGGGACAGGGTCTTCACGAGCAGTACTTC.

This chain connects TRBV11-2 to TRBJ2-3, with 9 bases lining up with TRBD2. V lost 4 bases to trimming and J lost 4 bases; unmatched junction nucleotides: 12. Germline CDR1 SGHAT, CDR2 FQNNGV. This CDR3 region has 17 residues. CDR3 sequence (DNA): TGTGCCAGCAGCTCCCAAGGGGCGGGGGGGACGTCAGATACGCAGTATTTT. It translates to CASSSQGAGGTSDTQYF.

V and J are TRBV19 and TRBJ2-7, with D unresolved. The ends were cut back, 0 bases at V and 3 bases at J, with 9 bases in the middle. This CDR3 comprises 14 residues. Germline values: CDR1 LNHDA, CDR2 SQIVND (reference sequence). The CDR3 protein is CASSIDGRYYEQYF. The CDR3 DNA reads TGTGCCAGTAGTATAGATGGCCGGTACTACGAGCAGTACTTC.

The chain is built from TRBV7-2 and TRBJ2-7, with 9 nucleotides matching TRBD2. The length of the CDR3 is 15 residues. V lost 5 bases and J lost 5; bases outside the gene matches: 10. Germline CDR1 is SGHTA and CDR2 is FQGNSA. CDR3 sequence (DNA): TGTGCCAGCAGCCCCCCTAGCGGGATGACCCACGAGCAGTACTTC. It is translated as CASSPPSGMTHEQYF. Looking up the rest from reference TRBV7-2 and TRBJ2-7 gives the full variable domain: GAGVSQSPSNKVTEKGKDVELRCDPISGHTALYWYRQSLGQGLEFLIYFQGNSAPDKSGLPSDRFSAERTGGSVSTLTIQRTQQEDSAVYLCASSPPSGMTHEQYFGPGTRLTVT.